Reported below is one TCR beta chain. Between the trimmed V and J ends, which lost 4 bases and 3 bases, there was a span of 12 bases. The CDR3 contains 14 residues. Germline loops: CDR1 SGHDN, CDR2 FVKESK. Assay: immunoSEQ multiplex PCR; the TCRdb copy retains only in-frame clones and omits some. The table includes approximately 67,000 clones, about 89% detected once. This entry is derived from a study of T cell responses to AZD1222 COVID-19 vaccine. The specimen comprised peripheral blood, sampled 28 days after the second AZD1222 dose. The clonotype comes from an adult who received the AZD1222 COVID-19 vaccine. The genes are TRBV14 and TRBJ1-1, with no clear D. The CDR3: CASSPVSGDTEAFF. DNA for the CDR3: TGTGCCAGCAGCCCAGTGTCGGGCGACACTGAAGCTTTCTTT.